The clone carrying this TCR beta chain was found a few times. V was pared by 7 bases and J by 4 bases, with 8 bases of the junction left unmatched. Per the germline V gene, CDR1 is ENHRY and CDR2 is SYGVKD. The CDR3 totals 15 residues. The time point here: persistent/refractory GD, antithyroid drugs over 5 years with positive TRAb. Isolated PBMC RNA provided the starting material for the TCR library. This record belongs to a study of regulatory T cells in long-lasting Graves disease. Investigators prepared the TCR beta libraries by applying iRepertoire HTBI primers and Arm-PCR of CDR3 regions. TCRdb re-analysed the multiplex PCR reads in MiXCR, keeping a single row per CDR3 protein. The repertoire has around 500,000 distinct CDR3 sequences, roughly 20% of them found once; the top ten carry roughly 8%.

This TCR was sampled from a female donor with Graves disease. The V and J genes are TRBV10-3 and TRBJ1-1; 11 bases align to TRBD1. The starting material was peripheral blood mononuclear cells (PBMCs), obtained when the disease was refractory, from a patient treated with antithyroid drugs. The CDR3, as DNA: TGTGCCATCAAACCAGGACAGGGGGCGGGCACTGAAGCTTTCTTT. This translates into CAIKPGQGAGTEAFF.